Below are 21 T cell receptor beta chains sequenced from a single sample in a study of T cell repertoires in cytomegalovirus infection. TCRdb re-called the reads through MiXCR, storing one row per CDR3 protein. The sample records about 830,000 distinct CDR3 sequences, about 33% being singletons. Their antigens are not known. This specimen was cultured CD8+ T cells from PBMCs, taken from culture after CMV antigen stimulation. The receptors originated from a human donor in good health (CMV status not recorded). Some clones in this sample may be carry-over from other donors' samples.

V gene TRBV6-2 or TRBV6-3 combines with J gene TRBJ1-1, with unresolved D. Germline V gene data show CDR1 as MNHEY and CDR2 as SVGEGT. The CDR3 length is 11 residues. The V and J ends lost 7 bases and 8 bases respectively, with 11 bases between them. The CDR3 bases are TGTGCCAGCATGGGCCCCGAAGAAGCTTTCTTT. Its translation is CASMGPEEAFF.

This clonotype was detected many times. The chain couples TRBV6-1 to TRBJ2-7; 7 bases fit TRBD1. This CDR3 spans 13 amino acids. The ends lost 4 bases at V and 2 bases at J; junction bases unmatched: 2. Germline V gives CDR1 MNHNS, CDR2 SASEGT. CDR3 in amino acids: CASSVTGTYEQYF. In DNA form, the CDR3 reads TGTGCCAGCAGTGTGACAGGGACCTACGAGCAGTACTTC.

The rearrangement uses TRBV27 and TRBJ2-7; tentative D call: TRBD1 (6 bases). Germline V lookup: CDR1 MNHEY, CDR2 SMNVEV (reference sequence). The CDR3 runs 13 residues. V was trimmed by 2 bases and J by 4 bases, leaving 9 bases between them. The CDR3: CASSLLRGYEQYV. DNA of the CDR3: TGTGCCAGCAGTTTACTCAGGGGTTACGAGCAGTACGTC.

In its sample, this clonotype was seen a few times. The chain combines TRBV7-9 with TRBJ2-3, with D perhaps matching TRBD2 (7 bases). Per the germline V gene, CDR1 is SEHNR and CDR2 is FQNEAQ (reference sequence). CDR3 length: 17 amino acids. Trimming pared 1 base from V and 1 base from J, leaving 15 bases between. CDR3: CASSLVRGTNRTDTQYF. CDR3 in DNA: TGTGCCAGCAGCTTAGTTAGGGGGACTAATCGCACAGATACGCAGTATTTT.

This clonotype was found a few times. The chain couples TRBV12-3 or TRBV12-4 to TRBJ2-3, with D tentatively TRBD1 (5 bases). The V end was cut by 9 bases, the J end by 3 bases, with 25 bases between. The CDR3 is 17 residues long. The CDR3 DNA reads as TGTGCCAGTAGTCCTAGGGTCCAGGGAATTGTGACAGATACGCAGTATTTT. Protein product: CASSPRVQGIVTDTQYF.

The CDR3 sequence: CASRVSTGYRDTQYF. The CDR3 DNA follows: TGTGCCAGCAGGGTCTCGACAGGGTATAGGGATACGCAGTATTTT. The V call is TRBV12-3 or TRBV12-4, the J call TRBJ2-3; 7 bases match TRBD1. V dropped 6 bases and J dropped 6; count of bases not matched to a gene: 12. The CDR3 has 15 residues.

This clonotype was counted only a few times. This CDR3 reads CASSLHPQLNTEAFF. The CDR3 DNA reads as TGTGCCAGCAGCTTACATCCACAATTGAACACTGAAGCTTTCTTT. The chain employs TRBV7-9 and TRBJ1-1; D is ambiguous. Trimming cost V 2 bases and J 0 bases, with 10 bases left between them. This CDR3 region has 15 residues. Germline assignment: CDR1 SEHNR and CDR2 FQNEAQ (reference sequence).

This chain uses TRBV27 with TRBJ1-5, with TRBD1 matching over 7 bases. V was pared by 6 bases and J by 9 bases, with 8 bases of the junction left unmatched. The V gene's germline CDR1 is MNHEY and CDR2 SMNVEV (reference sequence). CDR3 length: 13 residues. CDR3 sequence (DNA): TGTGCCAGCAGCCTGCAGGGGGATCGGCCCCAGCATTTT. Protein: CASSLQGDRPQHF.

This clonotype was observed at least ten times. The J gene is TRBJ2-5, the V gene TRBV7-9; D gene uncertain. Trimming left V 0 bases short and J 2 bases short, with 7 bases between. This CDR3 has 14 residues. CDR1 and CDR2 (germline): SEHNR, FQNEAQ (reference sequence). Here the CDR3 reads CASSLARFQETQYF. The CDR3 region has the DNA TGTGCCAGCAGCTTAGCCAGGTTTCAAGAGACCCAGTACTTC.

This chain uses TRBV6-6 with TRBJ2-5; D not resolved. The V and J ends lost 0 bases and 2 bases respectively, with 7 bases between them. This CDR3 contains 14 residues. Germline CDR1 reads MNHNY; CDR2 reads SVGAGI (reference sequence). The DNA of the CDR3 is TGTGCCAGCAGTTACTCCAAAATTCAAGAGACCCAGTACTTC. As protein: CASSYSKIQETQYF.

The gene calls are TRBV10-3 and TRBJ2-5, with D tentatively TRBD1 (6 bases). This CDR3 comprises 14 residues. Trimming cost V 8 bases and J 5 bases, with 18 bases left between them. Germline V CDR1 and CDR2: ENHRY, SYGVKD. CDR3 nucleotides: TGTGCCATCGGTTGGGACACCCCGGGGGAGACCCAGTACTTC. It yields the protein CAIGWDTPGETQYF.

The genes are TRBV20-1 and TRBJ2-6, with D perhaps matching TRBD1 or TRBD2 (5 bases each). The CDR3 consists of 17 residues. The V gene lost 0 bases and the J gene lost 0 bases, with 12 bases spanning the gap. Looked up from germline, CDR1 is DFQATT and CDR2 is SNEGSKA (reference sequence). The CDR3 nucleotides are TGCAGTGCTAGAGATTACGAGGGGCCCTCTGGGGCCAACGTCCTGACTTTC. This gives the protein CSARDYEGPSGANVLTF.

This clonotype was found many times. The chain employs TRBV20-1 and TRBJ2-7; 7 bases fit TRBD1. The junction had 6 bases not matched to a gene; V was cut back by 3 bases and J by 4 bases. Germline assignment: CDR1 DFQATT and CDR2 SNEGSKA (reference sequence). The CDR3 has 13 residues. The CDR3 spells CSARDRLVYEQYF. CDR3 DNA: TGCAGTGCTAGGGACAGGCTAGTTTACGAGCAGTACTTC.

The table lists this clonotype with a few counts. The CDR3 nucleotides are TGTGCCAGTAGTCCCGGCCGGGGGGTAGGGGAGCAGTTCTTC. As protein: CASSPGRGVGEQFF. This rearrangement joins TRBV19 to TRBJ2-1; TRBD2 matches 7 bases. The CDR3 loop spans 14 amino acids. The V segment lost 5 bases and the J segment 10 bases; nucleotides outside the gene matches: 11. Germline loops: CDR1 LNHDA, CDR2 SQIVND (reference sequence).

CDR3 region: CASSIGQGGYGYTF. In DNA, the CDR3 is TGTGCCAGCAGCATCGGACAGGGAGGCTATGGCTACACCTTC. This sequence joins TRBV11-2 and TRBJ1-2; 8 bases are shared with TRBD1. V lost 5 bases to trimming and J lost 4 bases; unmatched junction nucleotides: 6. CDR1 is SGHAT, CDR2 FQNNGV, per germline. The CDR3 spans 14 residues.

This clonotype was seen more than once but under ten times. V usage is TRBV12-3 or TRBV12-4 and J usage is TRBJ2-3; the match to TRBD1 covers 8 bases. The V gene end was trimmed by 7 bases and the J gene end by 4 bases; junction bases not matched to a gene: 7. There are 14 residues in the CDR3. The CDR3 coding sequence is TGTGCCAGCACCCCAGGGGGCGCGGCAGATACGCAGTATTTT. Amino acid sequence: CASTPGGAADTQYF.

This clonotype was recorded many times. The J gene is TRBJ1-1, the V gene TRBV6-1; no clear D. The CDR3 runs to 14 residues. The V end was cut by 4 bases, the J end by 4 bases, with 13 bases between. Germline loops: CDR1 MNHNS, CDR2 SASEGT. Here the CDR3 reads CASSVTTSSTEAFF. Here the CDR3 DNA reads TGTGCCAGCAGTGTAACGACCTCGAGCACTGAAGCTTTCTTT.

The chain employs TRBV2 and TRBJ2-1, with 9 bases identical to TRBD1. Germline CDR1 SNHLY, CDR2 FYNNEI. The CDR3 extends over 16 amino acids. With V trimmed by 9 bases and J by 5 bases, 14 bases remained unmatched. CDR3 DNA sequence: TGTGCCAGTCTCAGACGCTCGGGACAGGGCAACAATGAGCAGTTCTTC. It codes for CASLRRSGQGNNEQFF.

This rearrangement joins TRBV15 to TRBJ2-7; TRBD2 matches 8 bases. The CDR3 totals 14 residues. Per germline, CDR1 LNHNV and CDR2 YYDKDF (reference sequence). After removal of 0 bases from V and 3 bases from J, the junction contained 1 base not matched to a gene. CDR3: CATSREAGDYEQYF. CDR3 in DNA: TGTGCCACCAGCAGAGAAGCGGGGGACTACGAGCAGTACTTC.

J is TRBJ2-2 and V is TRBV19; D not certain. From germline, CDR1 is LNHDA and CDR2 SQIVND (reference sequence). The CDR3 is 16 amino acids. The germline V and J ends were trimmed by 7 bases and 0 bases, with 15 bases remaining between them. Here the CDR3 reads CASNLGFIANTGELFF. The CDR3 DNA reads as TGTGCCAGTAACCTCGGTTTTATCGCGAACACCGGGGAGCTGTTTTTT. The whole variable domain, filled in from reference TRBV19 and TRBJ2-2, reads DGGITQSPKYLFRKEGQNVTLSCEQNLNHDAMYWYRQDPGQGLRLIYYSQIVNDFQKGDIAEGYSVSREKKESFPLTVTSAQKNPTAFYLCASNLGFIANTGELFFGEGSRLTVL.

The CDR3: CASSVRIETQYF. CDR3 bases: TGCGCCAGCAGTGTAAGGATAGAGACCCAGTACTTC. The V gene is TRBV10-2, the J gene TRBJ2-5; D not resolved. V lost 4 bases and J 4 bases, leaving 7 bases between the germline ends. In germline, CDR1 is WSHSY, CDR2 SAAADI. The CDR3 consists of 12 residues.